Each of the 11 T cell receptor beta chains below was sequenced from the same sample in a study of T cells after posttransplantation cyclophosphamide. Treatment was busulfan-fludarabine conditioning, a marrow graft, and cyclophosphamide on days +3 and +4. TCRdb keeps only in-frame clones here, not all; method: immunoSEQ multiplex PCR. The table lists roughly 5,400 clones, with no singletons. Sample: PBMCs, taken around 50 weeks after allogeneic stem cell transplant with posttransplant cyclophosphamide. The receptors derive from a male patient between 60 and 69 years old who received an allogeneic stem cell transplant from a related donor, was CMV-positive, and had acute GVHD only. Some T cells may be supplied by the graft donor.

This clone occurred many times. CDR3 nucleotide sequence: TGTGCCAGTAGTATAGGGGAGGGTGGCTACACCTTC. Protein product: CASSIGEGGYTF. The rearrangement links TRBV19 to TRBJ1-2; D is uncertain. The CDR3 totals 12 residues. Germline values: CDR1 LNHDA, CDR2 SQIVND (reference sequence). With 1 base removed from V and 7 bases from J, the gap between germline ends came to 7 bases.

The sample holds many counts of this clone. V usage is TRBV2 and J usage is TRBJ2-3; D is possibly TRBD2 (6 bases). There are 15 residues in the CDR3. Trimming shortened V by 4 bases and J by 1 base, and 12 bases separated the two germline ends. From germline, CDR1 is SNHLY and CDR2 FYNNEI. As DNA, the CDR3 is TGTGCCAGCAGTGGGGGGGTTAAAGGCACAGATACGCAGTATTTT. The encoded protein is CASSGGVKGTDTQYF.

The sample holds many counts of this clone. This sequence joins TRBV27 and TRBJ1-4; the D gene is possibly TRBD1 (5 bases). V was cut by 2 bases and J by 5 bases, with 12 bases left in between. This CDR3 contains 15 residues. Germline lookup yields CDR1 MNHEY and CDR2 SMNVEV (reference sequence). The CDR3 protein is CASSLGRVSNEKLFF. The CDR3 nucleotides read TGTGCCAGCAGTTTAGGCAGGGTATCGAATGAAAAACTGTTTTTT.

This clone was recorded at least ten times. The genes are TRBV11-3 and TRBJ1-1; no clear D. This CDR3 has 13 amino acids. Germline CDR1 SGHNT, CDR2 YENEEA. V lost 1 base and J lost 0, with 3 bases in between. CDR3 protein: CASSLVVNTEAFF. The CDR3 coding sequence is TGTGCCAGCAGCTTAGTAGTGAACACTGAAGCTTTCTTT. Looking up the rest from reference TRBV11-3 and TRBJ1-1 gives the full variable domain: EAGVVQSPRYKIIEKKQPVAFWCNPISGHNTLYWYLQNLGQGPELLIRYENEEAVDDSQLPKDRFSAERLKGVDSTLKIQPAELGDSAVYLCASSLVVNTEAFFGQGTRLTVV.

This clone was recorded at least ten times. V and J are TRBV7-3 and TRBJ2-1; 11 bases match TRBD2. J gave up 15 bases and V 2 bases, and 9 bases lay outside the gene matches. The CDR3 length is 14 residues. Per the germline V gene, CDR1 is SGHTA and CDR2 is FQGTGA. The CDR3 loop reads CASSLGASGGTVFF. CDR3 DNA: TGTGCCAGCAGCTTAGGGGCTAGCGGGGGGACAGTGTTCTTC.

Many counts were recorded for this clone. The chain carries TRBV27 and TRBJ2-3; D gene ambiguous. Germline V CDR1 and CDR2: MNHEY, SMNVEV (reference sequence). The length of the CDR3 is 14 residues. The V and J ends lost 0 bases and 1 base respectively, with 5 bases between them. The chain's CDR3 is CASSLSLGTDTQYF. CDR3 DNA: TGTGCCAGCAGTTTATCCCTCGGCACAGATACGCAGTATTTT.

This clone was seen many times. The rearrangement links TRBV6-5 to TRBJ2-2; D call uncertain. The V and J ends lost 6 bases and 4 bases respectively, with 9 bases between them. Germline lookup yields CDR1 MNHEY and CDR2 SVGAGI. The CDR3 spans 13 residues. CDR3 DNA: TGTGCCAGCAGCCAGGTTGGCACCGGGGAGCTGTTTTTT. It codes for CASSQVGTGELFF.

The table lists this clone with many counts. The CDR3 coding sequence is TGTGCCTGGATACAGGACAGGGGATATGGCTACACCTTC. Protein sequence: CAWIQDRGYGYTF. The chain couples TRBV30 to TRBJ1-2, with 9 bases that match TRBD1. There are 13 residues in the CDR3. CDR1 is GTSNPN and CDR2 is SVGIG in the germline V gene (reference sequence). V was pared by 4 bases and J by 5 bases, with 5 bases of the junction left unmatched.

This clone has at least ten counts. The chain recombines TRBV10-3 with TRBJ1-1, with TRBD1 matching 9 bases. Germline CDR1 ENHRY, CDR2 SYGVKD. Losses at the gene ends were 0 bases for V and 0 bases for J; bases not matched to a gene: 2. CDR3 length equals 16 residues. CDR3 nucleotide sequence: TGTGCCATCAGTGAGTCGACAGGGGGAGTGAACACTGAAGCTTTCTTT. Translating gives CAISESTGGVNTEAFF.

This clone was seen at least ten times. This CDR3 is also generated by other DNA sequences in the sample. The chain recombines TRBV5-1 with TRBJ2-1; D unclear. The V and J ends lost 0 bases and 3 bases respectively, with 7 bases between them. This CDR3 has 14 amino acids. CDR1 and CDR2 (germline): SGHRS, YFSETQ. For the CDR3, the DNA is TGCGCCAGCAGCTTGGCAGGCTTCTACAATGAGCAGTTCTTC. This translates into CASSLAGFYNEQFF. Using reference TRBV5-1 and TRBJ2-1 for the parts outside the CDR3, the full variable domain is KAGVTQTPRYLIKTRGQQVTLSCSPISGHRSVSWYQQTPGQGLQFLFEYFSETQRNKGNFPGRFSGRQFSNSRSEMNVSTLELGDSALYLCASSLAGFYNEQFFGPGTRLTVL.

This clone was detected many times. CDR3 loop: CASSQVPAGEGYTF. Written as DNA, the CDR3 is TGTGCCAGCAGCCAAGTCCCCGCGGGGGAGGGCTACACCTTC. The J gene is TRBJ1-2, the V gene TRBV4-2; maybe TRBD1 (5 bases). Between the trimmed V and J ends, which lost 1 base and 8 bases, there was a span of 14 bases. The germline V gene encodes CDR1 LGHNA and CDR2 YNFKEQ. There are 14 residues in the CDR3.